This TCR beta chain stems from a study of T-cell reconstitution after alpha-beta-depleted transplantation in children. This clonotype was detected ten times or more. The CDR3 is 12 residues long. Germline CDR1 is MDHEN and CDR2 is SYDVKM. V shed 6 bases and J shed 5 bases, with 11 bases lying between them. Unique molecular identifiers were incorporated into the prepared TCRbeta library. TCRdb re-analysed the PCR reads in MiXCR, keeping a single row per CDR3 protein. The sample lists fewer than 550,000 distinct CDR3 sequences; roughly a tenth were seen once. Specimen: PBMCs, collected before TCRalphabeta/CD19-depleted stem cell transplant. The receptor's source is a child aged 2 to 10 with inherited bone marrow failure, due to receive a stem cell transplant. The rearrangement uses TRBV28 and TRBJ2-7; D remains ambiguous. The CDR3 reads CASSSIGHEQYF. The CDR3 region has the DNA TGTGCCAGCAGCTCTATTGGCCACGAGCAGTACTTC.